This T cell receptor (beta chain) was identified during a study of T cells after yellow fever vaccination. Study outcomes and limitations: The CD4 and CD8 compartments had a small share of their clonotypes in common. It was the secondary response that reached its peak faster, day 5 versus 15, but it was weaker. Post-booster repertoires contained most primary-vaccination clones again (roughly 95% CD4, 88% CD8).

Notes on this clonotype: Its antigen is as yet unknown.

TCRdb re-called the 5' RACE reads through MiXCR, storing one row per CDR3 protein. The repertoire includes 300,000 or so distinct CDR3 sequences, roughly 13% of them detected once, and approximately 0.49% sits in the top ten. The sequence derives from a man aged 30 to 45 who received the YFV17D yellow fever vaccine. The sample here was CD4+ T cells sorted from PBMCs, taken 45 days after the yellow fever booster vaccination.

CDR3 residues: CSARGGADAQYF. The CDR3 region has the DNA TGCAGTGCTAGAGGGGGCGCTGACGCACAGTACTTC. The chain joins TRBV20-1 to TRBJ2-7; TRBD1 might be the D (5 bases). CDR1 DFQATT and CDR2 SNEGSKA come from the germline V gene (reference sequence). The CDR3 length is 12 residues. V lost 1 base and J 10 bases, leaving 14 bases between the germline ends.